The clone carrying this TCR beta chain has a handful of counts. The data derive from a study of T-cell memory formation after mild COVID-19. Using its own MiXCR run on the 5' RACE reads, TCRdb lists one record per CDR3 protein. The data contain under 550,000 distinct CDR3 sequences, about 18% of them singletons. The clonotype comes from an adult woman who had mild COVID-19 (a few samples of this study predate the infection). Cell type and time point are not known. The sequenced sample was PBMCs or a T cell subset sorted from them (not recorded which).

The CDR3 loop is CASSFGRGGGNSYEQYF. CDR3 in DNA: TGTGCCAGCAGTTTCGGCCGCGGGGGGGGAAACTCCTACGAGCAGTACTTC. The chain couples TRBV27 to TRBJ2-7, with TRBD2 matching over 9 bases. Germline CDR1 is MNHEY and CDR2 is SMNVEV (reference sequence). This CDR3 is 17 amino acids long. The junction had 9 bases not matched to a gene; V was cut back by 3 bases and J by 0 bases.